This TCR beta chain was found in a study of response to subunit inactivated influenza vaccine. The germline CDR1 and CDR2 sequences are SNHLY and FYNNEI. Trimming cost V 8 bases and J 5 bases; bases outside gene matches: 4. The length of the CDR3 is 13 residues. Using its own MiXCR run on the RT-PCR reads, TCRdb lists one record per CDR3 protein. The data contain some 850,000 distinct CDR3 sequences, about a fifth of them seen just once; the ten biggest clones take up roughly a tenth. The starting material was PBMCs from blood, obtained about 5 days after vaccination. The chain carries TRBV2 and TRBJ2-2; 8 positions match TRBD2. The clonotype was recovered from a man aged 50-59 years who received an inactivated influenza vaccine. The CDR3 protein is CASGTRGTGELFF. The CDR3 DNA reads TGTGCCAGCGGGACTAGAGGAACCGGGGAGCTGTTTTTT. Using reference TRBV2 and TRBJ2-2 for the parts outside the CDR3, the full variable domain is EPEVTQTPSHQVTQMGQEVILRCVPISNHLYFYWYRQILGQKVEFLVSFYNNEISEKSEIFDDQFSVERPDGSNFTLKIRSTKLEDSAMYFCASGTRGTGELFFGEGSRLTVL.